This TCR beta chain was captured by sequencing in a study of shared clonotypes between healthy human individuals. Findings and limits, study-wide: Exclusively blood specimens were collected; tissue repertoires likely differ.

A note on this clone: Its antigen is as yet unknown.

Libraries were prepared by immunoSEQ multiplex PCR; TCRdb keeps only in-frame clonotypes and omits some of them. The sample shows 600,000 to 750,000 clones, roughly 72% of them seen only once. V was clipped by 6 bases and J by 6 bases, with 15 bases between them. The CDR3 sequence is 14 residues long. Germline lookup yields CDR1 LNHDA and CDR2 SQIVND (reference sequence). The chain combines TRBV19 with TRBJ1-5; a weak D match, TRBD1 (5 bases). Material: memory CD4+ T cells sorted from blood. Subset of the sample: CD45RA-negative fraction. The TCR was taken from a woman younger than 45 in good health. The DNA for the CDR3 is TGTGCCAGTAGGACAGCAACGATGACTCAGCCCCAGCATTTT. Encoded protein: CASRTATMTQPQHF.